The rows below give T cell receptor beta chains drawn from one sample of a study of T cells expressing NK-cell markers. Following a re-call of the 5' RACE reads, TCRdb has one entry per CDR3 protein and lacks DNA. The sample includes 500,000 to 700,000 distinct CDR3 sequences. Source material: blood T cells: a sorted CD56 or NKG2C T cell subset, CD4+ or CD8+ T cells, or bulk PBMC T cells (not recorded which). The receptors derive from a man in his late teens or twenties in good health. Both conserved end residues are part of each CDR3.

V	length	J	CDR3
TRBV20-1	14	TRBJ2-5	CSATWDRNQETQYF
TRBV12-5	15	TRBJ2-1	CASGRLAGARNEQFF
TRBV4-1	15	TRBJ2-1	CASSQETRGRGEQFF
TRBV28	14	TRBJ2-3	CASSSRLISDTQYF
TRBV7-9	13	TRBJ2-1	CASSRSGGVEQFF
TRBV4-1	16	TRBJ2-1	CASSLGGAIPYNEQFF
TRBV19	17	TRBJ2-1	CASSQTASGNSYNEQFF
TRBV20-1	13	TRBJ2-1	CSAVDRDLGEQFF
TRBV6-5	15	TRBJ2-3	CASSNRGRGTDTQYF
TRBV12-3/TRBV12-4	16	TRBJ2-2	CASSFSGTRYAGELFF
TRBV28	11	TRBJ2-1	CASSTPVEQFF
TRBV10-3	15	TRBJ2-5	CAIRGAGGLQETQYF
TRBV20-1	13	TRBJ2-7	CSAPRDNFYEQYF
TRBV5-4	17	TRBJ2-3	CASSLPPGRIGADTQYF
TRBV11-2	18	TRBJ2-7	CASSPPRGIAEGSYEQYF
TRBV6-5	12	TRBJ1-5	CASSTGNQPQHF
TRBV12-3/TRBV12-4	15	TRBJ2-7	CASSPPGPSSYEQYF
TRBV12-5	12	TRBJ1-1	CASGSGQGYPFF
TRBV6-5	14	TRBJ2-1	CASTPLAGGGEQFF
TRBV12-3/TRBV12-4	15	TRBJ2-7	CASSSAPGGLGEQYF
TRBV5-1	13	TRBJ2-3	CASSTLSRDTQYF
TRBV7-6	16	TRBJ2-1	CASSQTSGRAGNEQFF